The 6 T cell receptor beta chains below come from one sample, sequenced in a study of T cells in Graves' hyperthyroidism and ophthalmopathy. RNA transcripts gave rise to amplified TCR beta CDR3 regions. Primed by the HTBI set, a first-round RT-PCR was run on the TCR CDR3. TCRdb itself ran the multiplex PCR reads through MiXCR, one entry per CDR3 protein. In the table there are 700,000 or so distinct CDR3 sequences, roughly 15% of which are singletons. The sequenced sample consisted of blood. Every receptor here comes from a woman aged 50 to 65 with Graves' ophthalmopathy.

This clonotype was counted at least ten times. The chain is built from TRBV11-2 and TRBJ2-7, with 8 bases fitting TRBD1. After removal of 1 base from V and 4 bases from J, the junction contained 9 bases not matched to a gene. The CDR3 length is 16 residues. Germline-derived CDR1 and CDR2 are SGHAT and FQNNGV. This CDR3 reads CASSLVVRQGAYEQYF. The CDR3 nucleotides are TGTGCCAGCAGCTTAGTGGTGCGGCAGGGGGCTTACGAGCAGTACTTC.

The chain is built from TRBV28 and TRBJ1-5; a possible D gene is TRBD1 (5 bases). The CDR3 sequence is 16 residues long. Deletions cut 1 base from V and 2 bases from J, with 12 bases between. CDR1 and CDR2 (germline): MDHEN, SYDVKM. CDR3 sequence reads: CASSLFREVGNQPQHF. CDR3 bases: TGTGCCAGCAGTTTATTCAGGGAGGTGGGCAATCAGCCCCAGCATTTT.

This clonotype occurred many times. The genes are TRBV12-5 and TRBJ2-1; D may be TRBD2 (5 bases). CDR1 and CDR2 from the germline V gene are LGHNT and FRNRAP. Trimming cost V 6 bases and J 4 bases, with 13 bases left between them. The CDR3 loop spans 14 amino acids. This chain's CDR3 is CASGLGSRYNEQFF. As DNA, the CDR3 is TGTGCTAGTGGCTTAGGGAGCCGTTACAATGAGCAGTTCTTC.

This clonotype was recorded at least ten times. The chain has TRBV3-1 and TRBJ2-7; D may be TRBD2 (5 bases). Germline V gene lookup returns CDR1 LGHDT and CDR2 YNNKEL (reference sequence). V was trimmed by 8 bases and J by 7 bases, leaving 12 bases between them. The CDR3 consists of 11 residues. This chain's CDR3 is CASRGVREQYF. The CDR3 DNA follows: TGTGCCAGCCGGGGAGTAAGGGAGCAGTACTTC.

In this sample, this clonotype turned up many times. V usage is TRBV6-1 and J usage is TRBJ2-1, with 9 bases lining up with TRBD1. Germline assignment: CDR1 MNHNS and CDR2 SASEGT. The ends lost 6 bases at V and 4 bases at J; junction bases unmatched: 7. The CDR3 has 15 amino acids. CDR3 coding DNA: TGTGCCAGCAGGTATCGGGACAGGGCTTACAATGAGCAGTTCTTC. Translated: CASRYRDRAYNEQFF.

This sequence joins TRBV20-1 and TRBJ2-1; 15 nucleotides match TRBD2. The CDR3 totals 15 residues. Per germline, CDR1 DFQATT and CDR2 SNEGSKA (reference sequence). J gave up 11 bases and V 4 bases, and 9 bases lay outside the gene matches. The CDR3 reads CSAKPGTSGGPQQFF. The DNA of the CDR3 is TGCAGTGCTAAGCCCGGGACTAGCGGGGGGCCCCAGCAGTTCTTC.